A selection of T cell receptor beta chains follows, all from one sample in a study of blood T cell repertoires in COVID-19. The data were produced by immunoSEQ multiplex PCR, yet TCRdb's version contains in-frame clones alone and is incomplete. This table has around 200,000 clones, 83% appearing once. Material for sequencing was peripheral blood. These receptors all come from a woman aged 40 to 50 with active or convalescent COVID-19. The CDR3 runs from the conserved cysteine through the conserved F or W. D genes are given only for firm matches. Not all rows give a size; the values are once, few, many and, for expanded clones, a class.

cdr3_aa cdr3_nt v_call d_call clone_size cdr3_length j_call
CASSDGQAMNTEAFF TGTGCCAGCAGTGACGGACAGGCGATGAACACTGAAGCTTTCTTT TRBV2 TRBD1 - 15 TRBJ1-1
CASSLGQGVMGEQYF TGTGCCAGCAGCCTCGGACAGGGGGTAATGGGCGAGCAGTACTTC TRBV5-5 TRBD1 - 15 TRBJ2-7
CASSMIQGYEQYF TGTGCCAGCAGCATGATACAGGGGTACGAGCAGTACTTC TRBV27 TRBD1 - 13 TRBJ2-7
CASSLTGQGRPNYGYTF TGTGCCAGCAGCTTAACGGGGCAGGGTCGCCCGAACTATGGCTACACCTTC TRBV7-3 - - 17 TRBJ1-2
CASSLIGRGGELFF TGCGCCAGCAGCCTGATCGGCAGGGGCGGGGAGCTGTTTTTT TRBV4-1 - - 14 TRBJ2-2
CASSDGQVTGPQHF TGTGCCAGCAGCGACGGACAGGTCACGGGGCCCCAGCATTTT TRBV7-9 TRBD1 - 14 TRBJ1-5
CASLNPRPTRTQTQYF TGTGCCAGCCTAAATCCAAGGCCAACAAGGACACAGACCCAGTACTTC TRBV21-1 - - 16 TRBJ2-5
CASTRLNTGELFF TGTGCCAGCACCCGACTTAACACCGGGGAGCTGTTTTTT TRBV28 - - 13 TRBJ2-2
CATSSGTGGVLGHGYTF TGTGCCACCAGTTCCGGGACAGGGGGTGTTTTGGGCCATGGCTACACCTTC TRBV24-1 TRBD1 - 17 TRBJ1-2
CASSFYRYIQYF TGTGCCAGCAGCTTTTACAGGTACATTCAGTACTTC TRBV13 - - 12 TRBJ2-4
CASSLQGYSGNTIYF TGCGCCAGCAGCTTGCAGGGATACTCTGGAAACACCATATATTTT TRBV5-1 - - 15 TRBJ1-3
CASSLWGQGSYEQYF TGTGCCAGCAGCTTATGGGGACAGGGCTCCTACGAGCAGTACTTC TRBV7-3 TRBD1 - 15 TRBJ2-7
CAIAGQGRNSPLHF TGTGCCATCGCGGGACAGGGGAGGAATTCACCCCTCCACTTT TRBV10-3 TRBD1 - 14 TRBJ1-6
CASSEDSAGNTIYF TGTGCCAGCAGTGAAGACAGTGCTGGAAACACCATATATTTT TRBV6-1 - - 14 TRBJ1-3
CASSTTIHLDEQYF TGTGCCAGTAGTACCACTATCCACCTCGACGAGCAGTACTTC TRBV19 - - 14 TRBJ2-7
CASSESPWTSGADNEQFF TGCGCCAGCAGTGAGTCCCCTTGGACTAGCGGGGCCGACAATGAGCAGTTCTTC TRBV10-1 TRBD2 - 18 TRBJ2-1
CATSGIGSSYEQYF TGTGCCACCAGTGGCATTGGCAGTTCCTACGAGCAGTACTTC TRBV24-1 - few 14 TRBJ2-7
CASSEGPGPTGQPQHF TGCGCCAGCAGTGAAGGGCCAGGGCCCACCGGTCAGCCCCAGCATTTT TRBV10-2 - - 16 TRBJ1-5
CASSLIEGAGTYNSPLHF TGTGCCAGCAGTTTAATAGAGGGAGCGGGGACTTATAATTCACCCCTCCACTTT TRBV28 - - 18 TRBJ1-6
CASSRLLQGARDGYTF TGTGCCAGCAGCCGACTGCTACAGGGGGCGCGGGATGGCTACACCTTC TRBV4-2 TRBD1 - 16 TRBJ1-2
CASSYSGTGGEDTQYF TGTGCCAGCAGTTACTCAGGGACAGGGGGCGAAGATACGCAGTATTTT TRBV6-2/TRBV6-3 TRBD1 once 16 TRBJ2-3
CASSFGTANTYEQYF TGTGCCAGCAGCTTCGGGACAGCCAACACCTACGAGCAGTACTTC TRBV6-2/TRBV6-3 TRBD1 - 15 TRBJ2-7
CASSFGPGGNTEAFF - TRBV6-2/TRBV6-3 - - 15 TRBJ1-1
CATSDPRGGPTGELFF TGTGCCACCAGTGATCCCCGAGGGGGACCCACCGGGGAGCTGTTTTTT TRBV24-1 - - 16 TRBJ2-2
CASSLGSHGTPNEKLFF TGCGCCAGCAGCTTGGGCAGCCACGGGACACCTAATGAAAAACTGTTTTTT TRBV5-1 - - 17 TRBJ1-4
CASSSDGTIYEQYF TGTGCCAGCAGTTCCGACGGTACTATCTACGAGCAGTACTTC TRBV7-2 - few 14 TRBJ2-7
CASSYGTGGSPLHF TGTGCCAGCAGTTACGGGACAGGGGGCTCACCCCTCCACTTT TRBV6-6 TRBD1 - 14 TRBJ1-6
CASSVGYSRTEAFF TGTGCCAGCAGCGTAGGGTACAGCAGGACTGAAGCTTTCTTT TRBV9 - once 14 TRBJ1-1
CASSEALPRDTQYF TGTGCCAGCAGTGAAGCCTTACCGCGGGATACGCAGTATTTT TRBV6-1 - - 14 TRBJ2-3
CASSSGLAGVEETQYF TGCGCCAGCAGCTCTGGACTAGCGGGTGTAGAAGAGACCCAGTACTTC TRBV5-1 TRBD2 - 16 TRBJ2-5
CATSRGATIYF TGTGCCACCAGCAGAGGGGCCACCATATATTTT TRBV15 - - 11 TRBJ1-3
CSVEGGDRSYGYTF TGCAGCGTTGAAGGCGGGGATCGGAGCTATGGCTACACCTTC TRBV29-1 - - 14 TRBJ1-2
CASSIPTPRSIYEQYF TGTGCCAGTAGTATCCCGACCCCCAGGTCTATCTACGAGCAGTACTTC TRBV19 - - 16 TRBJ2-7
CASSYDRVSNTGELFF TGTGCCAGCAGTTACGACAGGGTCTCGAACACCGGGGAGCTGTTTTTT TRBV6-2/TRBV6-3 TRBD1 few 16 TRBJ2-2
CASSPLGPTEAFF TGTGCCAGCAGTCCCCTGGGGCCAACTGAAGCTTTCTTT TRBV28 - - 13 TRBJ1-1
CASRNGGLGYNEQFF TGTGCCAGCAGAAACGGAGGTTTGGGGTACAATGAGCAGTTCTTC TRBV6-5 - - 15 TRBJ2-1
CASSPLQGARPYNEQFF TGTGCCAGCTCACCACTACAGGGGGCAAGGCCCTACAATGAGCAGTTCTTC TRBV18 TRBD1 - 17 TRBJ2-1
CASSPDTEAFF TGTGCCAGCTCACCCGACACTGAAGCTTTCTTT TRBV18 - - 11 TRBJ1-1
CASRYRGGNQPQHF TGTGCCAGCAGGTACAGGGGTGGCAATCAGCCCCAGCATTTT TRBV6-2/TRBV6-3 TRBD1 - 14 TRBJ1-5
CASSLWTSTYEQYF TGTGCCAGCAGTCTATGGACTAGTACCTACGAGCAGTACTTC TRBV28 TRBD2 - 14 TRBJ2-7
CASSLGWTGGRVTEAFF TGCGCCAGCAGCTTGGGGTGGACAGGGGGCCGTGTCACTGAAGCTTTCTTT TRBV5-1 TRBD1 - 17 TRBJ1-1
CATSDPLAGGGETQYF TGTGCCACCAGTGACCCCTTAGCGGGGGGCGGGGAGACCCAGTACTTC TRBV24-1 TRBD2 - 16 TRBJ2-5
CAMGSGLAVYNEQFF TGTGCCATGGGGAGTGGACTAGCGGTTTACAATGAGCAGTTCTTC TRBV10-3 TRBD2 - 15 TRBJ2-1
CASIQSGQSYNEQFF TGTGCCAGCATCCAATCGGGACAGTCCTACAATGAGCAGTTCTTC TRBV7-2 TRBD1 - 15 TRBJ2-1
CASSSTGKGISTGELFF TGTGCCAGTAGTTCAACAGGGAAAGGGATATCCACCGGGGAGCTGTTTTTT TRBV19 - - 17 TRBJ2-2
CASTHGLAGSGELFF TGTGCCAGCACTCATGGACTAGCAGGATCCGGGGAGCTGTTTTTT TRBV7-3 TRBD2 - 15 TRBJ2-2
CASGLEFGLAYNEQFF TGTGCTAGTGGTTTGGAATTTGGACTAGCGTACAATGAGCAGTTCTTC TRBV12-5 TRBD2 once 16 TRBJ2-1
CASSWGNKQFF TGTGCCAGCAGTTGGGGCAATAAGCAGTTCTTC TRBV27 - - 11 TRBJ2-1